Listed here are 8 T cell receptor beta chains from one sample, sequenced in a study of T-cell memory formation after mild COVID-19. MiXCR, applied by TCRdb to the 5' RACE reads, yields one record per CDR3 protein. The table includes 350,000 to 450,000 distinct CDR3 sequences, approximately 15% detected once. The specimen was PBMCs or a T cell subset sorted from them (not recorded which). The receptors were sampled from a man aged 18 to 35 who had mild COVID-19 (a few samples of this study predate the infection). Cell type and time point are not known.

This clonotype was observed at least ten times. The CDR3 region has the DNA TGTGCCAGCAGCTTAAGCATGAACACTGAAGCTTTCTTT. Amino acid sequence: CASSLSMNTEAFF. The chain links TRBV7-3 to TRBJ1-1; unclear D gene. Germline loops: CDR1 SGHTA, CDR2 FQGTGA. V lost 1 base and J 0 bases, leaving 3 bases between the germline ends. CDR3 length equals 13 residues.

This chain connects TRBV14 to TRBJ1-5; D unclear. Germline CDR1 and CDR2: SGHDN and FVKESK. Trimming left V 0 bases short and J 8 bases short, with 8 bases between. The CDR3 is made up of 13 amino acids. CDR3 nucleotides: TGTGCCAGCAGCCAAGACCCAACAGAGCCCCAGCATTTT. Amino acid sequence: CASSQDPTEPQHF.

The V gene is TRBV9, the J gene TRBJ2-1; D tentatively reads TRBD1 or TRBD2 (5 bases each). V shed 0 bases and J shed 3 bases, with 13 bases lying between them. The CDR3 covers 16 residues. Per the germline V gene, CDR1 is SGDLS and CDR2 is YYNGEE. The CDR3 DNA sequence: TGTGCCAGCAGCGTAGGGGGGTTGGGGGTCTACAATGAGCAGTTCTTC. Encoded protein: CASSVGGLGVYNEQFF. The complete variable domain, with remaining parts taken from reference TRBV9 and TRBJ2-1, reads DSGVTQTPKHLITATGQRVTLRCSPRSGDLSVYWYQQSLDQGLQFLIQYYNGEERAKGNILERFSAQQFPDLHSELNLSSLELGDSALYFCASSVGGLGVYNEQFFGPGTRLTVL.

This clonotype was found many times. The rearrangement links TRBV2 to TRBJ2-5; 16 nucleotides agree with TRBD2. V dropped 6 bases and J dropped 9; count of bases not matched to a gene: 4. Looked up from germline, CDR1 is SNHLY and CDR2 is FYNNEI. This CDR3 region has 14 residues. CDR3 in DNA: TGTGCCAGCAGCCCCGGGACTAGCGGGGGGGCCCAGTACTTC. Its protein product is CASSPGTSGGAQYF.

The rearrangement links TRBV5-1 to TRBJ2-7; D remains unclear. This CDR3 is built from 13 residues. Per germline, CDR1 SGHRS and CDR2 YFSETQ. Trimming pared 0 bases from V and 5 bases from J, leaving 9 bases between. CDR3 DNA sequence: TGCGCCAGCAGCTTGGAGGGTTTCAACGAGCAGTACGTC. This codes for CASSLEGFNEQYV.

The chain links TRBV3-1 to TRBJ2-7; D unclear. Deletions cut 1 base from V and 7 bases from J, with 8 bases between. From germline, CDR1 is LGHDT and CDR2 YNNKEL (reference sequence). This CDR3 is 12 amino acids long. The CDR3 loop reads CASSQAAQEQYF. CDR3 bases: TGTGCCAGCAGCCAAGCCGCCCAGGAGCAGTACTTC.

This clonotype was seen a few times. This chain connects TRBV6-5 to TRBJ2-7, with 7 positions matching TRBD1. V lost 2 bases, J lost 2 bases, and 3 bases stayed unmatched. In germline, CDR1 is MNHEY, CDR2 SVGAGI. The CDR3 loop spans 14 amino acids. For the CDR3, the DNA is TGTGCCAGCAGTTACGGACAGGAGGCCTACGAGCAGTACTTC. Amino acids: CASSYGQEAYEQYF.

The chain employs TRBV4-3 and TRBJ1-1; TRBD1 aligns across 10 bases. V lost 0 bases and J lost 4; bases outside the gene matches: 11. The CDR3 is 18 residues long. CDR1 is LGHNA, CDR2 YSLEER, per germline. This chain's CDR3 is CASSQEGRDRGEVTEAFF. The CDR3 nucleotides are TGCGCCAGCAGCCAAGAGGGAAGGGACAGGGGAGAGGTCACTGAAGCTTTCTTT.